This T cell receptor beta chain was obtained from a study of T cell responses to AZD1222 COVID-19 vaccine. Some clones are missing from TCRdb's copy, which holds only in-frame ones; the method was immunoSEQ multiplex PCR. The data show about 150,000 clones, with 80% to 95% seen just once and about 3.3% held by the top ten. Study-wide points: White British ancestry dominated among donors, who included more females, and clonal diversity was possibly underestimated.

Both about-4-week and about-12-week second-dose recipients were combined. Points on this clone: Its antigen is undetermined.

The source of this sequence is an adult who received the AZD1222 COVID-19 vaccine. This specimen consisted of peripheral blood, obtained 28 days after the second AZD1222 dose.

CDR3 amino acids: CASSWTTTGRNTEAFF. CDR3 coding DNA: TGCGCCAGCAGCTGGACCACGACAGGGAGGAACACTGAAGCTTTCTTT. This chain connects TRBV5-1 to TRBJ1-1, with 7 bases matching TRBD1. The V segment lost 3 bases and the J segment 1 base; nucleotides outside the gene matches: 9. The length of the CDR3 is 16 residues. Germline V lookup: CDR1 SGHRS, CDR2 YFSETQ.